This TCR beta chain was sequenced during a study of blood T cell repertoires in COVID-19. The study recruited people aged about 18 to 90 years across approximately 24 US areas. Donors were grouped by their self-reported clinical history. This table comes from immunoSEQ multiplex PCR, and its TCRdb copy is limited to in-frame clones, with some not included. The sample holds more than 300,000 clones, more than 75% seen once. The ends were cut back, 1 base at V and 10 bases at J, with 8 bases in the middle. The CDR3 sequence is 12 residues long. Germline V gives CDR1 SEHNR, CDR2 FQNEAQ (reference sequence).

Sequencing was carried out using PBMCs or T cells enriched from blood (not recorded which). The J gene is TRBJ2-1, the V gene TRBV7-9; D unclear. The TCR sequence derives from a man aged 25-45 years who had recovered from COVID-19. CDR3 loop: CASSLVVGEQFF. In DNA form, the CDR3 reads TGTGCCAGCAGCTTAGTGGTTGGCGAGCAGTTCTTC. Full variable domain (outside the CDR3, taken from reference TRBV7-9 and TRBJ2-1): DTGVSQNPRHKITKRGQNVTFRCDPISEHNRLYWYRQTLGQGPEFLTYFQNEAQLEKSRLLSDRFSAERPKGSFSTLEIQRTEQGDSAMYLCASSLVVGEQFFGPGTRLTVL.